Presented here are 13 T cell receptor beta chains from one specimen sequenced in a study of beta chain features in type 1 diabetes. The whole isolated RNA underwent reverse transcription, so sequencing captured expressed TCRB transcripts. This table comes from immunoSEQ multiplex PCR, and its TCRdb copy is limited to in-frame clones, with some not included. The data contain hundreds of thousands of clones, roughly 15% of them seen just once; the ten biggest clones take up 0.093%. Sequencing was done on a sample of naive CD4+ T cells from blood. These receptors originate from a man aged 18-30 years in good health.

This clone was found a few times. This chain uses TRBV5-1 with TRBJ2-1; unclear D gene. The length of the CDR3 is 16 residues. V was clipped by 4 bases and J by 0 bases, with 14 bases between them. The germline CDR1 and CDR2 sequences are SGHRS and YFSETQ. CDR3 protein: CASSPGVVSSYNEQFF. The CDR3 DNA reads TGCGCCAGCAGCCCGGGCGTCGTGAGCTCCTACAATGAGCAGTTCTTC.

A few counts support this clone. The V call is TRBV5-1, the J call TRBJ1-2; 7 nucleotides match TRBD1. Unmatched junction bases numbered 3, after V lost 0 bases and J lost 1 base. The CDR3 is 15 amino acids. Germline values: CDR1 SGHRS, CDR2 YFSETQ. The CDR3 nucleotides are TGCGCCAGCAGCTTGGAGGGACAGCTTAACTATGGCTACACCTTC. It codes for CASSLEGQLNYGYTF.

The gene calls are TRBV4-2 and TRBJ2-1, with unresolved D. Germline loops: CDR1 LGHNA, CDR2 YNFKEQ. This CDR3 contains 12 residues. Trimming took 0 bases from V and 9 from J, leaving 6 bases between them. CDR3 in DNA: TGTGCCAGCAGCCAAGAGGGGATTGAGCAGTTCTTC. Translating it yields CASSQEGIEQFF.

This clone was picked up a small number of times. The chain recombines TRBV6-4 with TRBJ1-1; TRBD1 matches at 7 bases. The CDR3 is 15 amino acids. Germline assignment: CDR1 MRHNA and CDR2 SNTAGT. The ends lost 4 bases at V and 4 bases at J; junction bases unmatched: 9. The CDR3 DNA follows: TGTGCCAGCAGTGCGGCAGGGGGACCCTCCACTGAAGCTTTCTTT. Protein product: CASSAAGGPSTEAFF.

The rearrangement joins TRBV7-9 to TRBJ1-2; TRBD1 might be the D (6 bases). This CDR3 has 17 residues. The germline CDR1 and CDR2 sequences are SEHNR and FQNEAQ (reference sequence). The V and J ends lost 5 bases and 2 bases respectively, with 21 bases between them. The CDR3 DNA follows: TGTGCCAGCAGCCCAGGTGGTCTAACAGGGAGAAACTATGGCTACACCTTC. Protein sequence: CASSPGGLTGRNYGYTF.

This clone came up a few times. J is TRBJ2-5 and V is TRBV18; 8 nucleotides align to TRBD2. The germline gives CDR1 KGHSH, CDR2 LQKENI. The CDR3 is made up of 15 amino acids. V was pared by 3 bases and J by 4 bases, with 7 bases of the junction left unmatched. The CDR3 reads CASSPLTSGVETQYF. The CDR3 nucleotides read TGTGCCAGCTCACCGTTAACTAGCGGAGTAGAGACCCAGTACTTC.

The V call is TRBV5-4, the J call TRBJ2-7; D unresolved. Germline CDR1 reads SGHNT; CDR2 reads YYREEE (reference sequence). The V and J ends lost 1 base and 6 bases respectively, with 11 bases between them. This CDR3 has 13 residues. CDR3 protein: CASSLNPNPEQYF. The CDR3 DNA reads TGTGCCAGCAGCTTGAACCCGAATCCCGAGCAGTACTTC.

The V gene is TRBV19, the J gene TRBJ1-1; unclear D gene. V lost 7 bases and J lost 2, with 17 bases in between. Per the germline V gene, CDR1 is LNHDA and CDR2 is SQIVND (reference sequence). This CDR3 region has 15 residues. CDR3 in amino acids: CASTRGSTRNTEAFF. The CDR3 DNA is TGTGCCAGTACTCGGGGATCAACACGAAACACTGAAGCTTTCTTT.

This clone turned up a few times. The V call is TRBV10-3, the J call TRBJ1-1, with D perhaps TRBD1 (6 bases). The germline CDR1 and CDR2 sequences are ENHRY and SYGVKD. V gave up 6 bases and J gave up 5 bases, with 16 bases separating them. The CDR3 is 14 amino acids. CDR3 residues: CAISRGAGRTEAFF. The CDR3 nucleotides read TGTGCCATCAGCCGGGGGGCTGGGAGGACTGAAGCTTTCTTT.

The chain combines TRBV7-9 with TRBJ1-6; 12 nucleotides align to TRBD1. Germline CDR1 and CDR2: SEHNR and FQNEAQ (reference sequence). V lost 3 bases to trimming and J lost 7 bases; unmatched junction nucleotides: 7. This CDR3 spans 17 amino acids. The CDR3 here is CASSFTGTGGENSPLHF. The CDR3, as DNA: TGTGCCAGCAGCTTTACCGGGACAGGGGGCGAGAATTCACCCCTCCACTTT.

The chain combines TRBV10-3 with TRBJ2-1, with 9 bases that match TRBD2. The CDR3 runs to 16 residues. The V gene end was trimmed by 0 bases and the J gene end by 4 bases; junction bases not matched to a gene: 4. Germline CDR1 ENHRY, CDR2 SYGVKD. The CDR3 is CAISESRAGGYNEQFF. As DNA, the CDR3 is TGTGCCATCAGTGAGTCGAGAGCGGGAGGTTACAATGAGCAGTTCTTC.

This clone turned up a few times. V usage is TRBV11-2 and J usage is TRBJ2-7; the D is unclear. This CDR3 region has 14 residues. Per germline, CDR1 SGHAT and CDR2 FQNNGV. V dropped 3 bases and J dropped 6 bases, with 15 bases sitting between them. The CDR3 coding sequence is TGTGCCAGCAGCTTTAACTCCCCGGGCACCGAGCAGTACTTC. It is translated as CASSFNSPGTEQYF.

This clone was detected only a few times. The genes are TRBV29-1 and TRBJ2-7, with 8 bases matching TRBD1. The CDR3 is made up of 15 amino acids. J was trimmed by 3 bases and V by 5 bases; bases with no gene match: 12. CDR1 and CDR2 (germline): SQVTM, ANQGSEA. CDR3 protein: CSVQFTGGSGYEQYF. The CDR3 bases are TGCAGCGTTCAGTTCACAGGGGGTTCAGGCTACGAGCAGTACTTC.